The 27 T cell receptor beta chains reported below all come from one sample, sequenced in a study of blood T cell repertoires in COVID-19. Repertoires were generated with immunoSEQ multiplex PCR, while TCRdb's copy carries only in-frame clones and drops some. The sample lists 60,000 to 90,000 clones, around 83% occurring once. Sequencing was done on a sample of peripheral blood. The receptors were gathered from a man aged 55 to 70 with COVID-19, enrolled during active disease.

The chain uses TRBV21-1 and TRBJ2-5; TRBD2, as called in the table, went unchecked against the DNA. TRBV21-1 is annotated as a pseudogene. This CDR3 spans 16 amino acids. Here the CDR3 DNA reads TGTGCCAGCAGCAAAGACTCGGGGGGTGAGCAAGAGACCCAGTACTTC. Encoded protein: CASSKDSGGEQETQYF.

The V and J genes are TRBV7-3 and TRBJ2-5; D is ambiguous. Per the germline V gene, CDR1 is SGHTA and CDR2 is FQGTGA. The V and J ends lost 1 base and 1 base respectively, with 10 bases between them. The CDR3 extends over 15 amino acids. CDR3 DNA sequence: TGTGCCAGCAGCTTAAATCCAGGATTCCAAGAGACCCAGTACTTC. This encodes CASSLNPGFQETQYF.

This clone was picked up a small number of times. CDR3 in DNA: TGTGCCAGTAGTATAGAAGGGCTAGCGGGAGCTGAGCAGTTCTTC. Residues: CASSIEGLAGAEQFF. V and J are TRBV19 and TRBJ2-1; the match to TRBD2 covers 10 bases. CDR3 length: 15 residues. J lost 9 bases, V lost 0 bases, and 5 bases had no gene match. Germline V gene data show CDR1 as LNHDA and CDR2 as SQIVND (reference sequence).

V and J are TRBV5-6 and TRBJ2-7; 10 bases line up with TRBD1. The CDR3 extends over 14 amino acids. Germline V gives CDR1 SGHDT, CDR2 YYEEEE. With V trimmed by 4 bases and J by 5 bases, 6 bases remained unmatched. The DNA for the CDR3 is TGTGCCAGCAGCCCCCGGGACAGGGGAGACGAGCAGTACTTC. Residues: CASSPRDRGDEQYF.

This chain uses TRBV7-7 with TRBJ2-1; 11 bases are a match to TRBD2. The CDR3 is 15 amino acids. J lost 3 bases, V lost 5 bases, and 3 bases had no gene match. Germline lookup yields CDR1 SSHAT and CDR2 FNYEAQ (reference sequence). The CDR3: CASSTGTSGYNEQFF. The CDR3, as DNA: TGTGCCAGCAGCACCGGGACTAGCGGCTACAATGAGCAGTTCTTC.

In nucleotides, the CDR3 is TGTGCCAGCAGCCAAGTGCCTCTAGCGGGTTCAACAGATACGCAGTATTTT. Translated: CASSQVPLAGSTDTQYF. The chain uses TRBV4-2 and TRBJ2-3, with 8 bases fitting TRBD2. The J segment lost 3 bases and the V segment lost 1 base, leaving 9 bases of the junction unmatched. CDR1 LGHNA and CDR2 YNFKEQ come from the germline V gene. This CDR3 contains 17 residues.

The chain joins TRBV2 to TRBJ2-7, with 8 bases fitting TRBD2. Unmatched junction bases numbered 0, after V lost 8 bases and J lost 3 bases. The V gene's germline CDR1 is SNHLY and CDR2 FYNNEI. The CDR3 consists of 11 residues. This chain's CDR3 is CASREGYEQYF. The DNA of the CDR3 is TGTGCCAGCCGGGAGGGCTACGAGCAGTACTTC.

In nucleotides, the CDR3 is TGTGCCAGCAGCCGGGACAGGAATGAGAATCAGCCCCAGCATTTT. Amino acid sequence: CASSRDRNENQPQHF. The chain combines TRBV7-2 with TRBJ1-5; TRBD1 matches 8 bases. Unmatched junction bases numbered 7, after V lost 5 bases and J lost 4 bases. CDR3 length equals 15 residues. Germline V gene sequence: CDR1 SGHTA, CDR2 FQGNSA. Full variable domain (remainder filled in from reference TRBV7-2 and TRBJ1-5): GAGVSQSPSNKVTEKGKDVELRCDPISGHTALYWYRQSLGQGLEFLIYFQGNSAPDKSGLPSDRFSAERTGGSVSTLTIQRTQQEDSAVYLCASSRDRNENQPQHFGDGTRLSIL.

J is TRBJ2-1 and V is TRBV10-3; 10 bases fit TRBD2. This CDR3 spans 16 amino acids. In germline, CDR1 is ENHRY, CDR2 SYGVKD. V trimming: 7 bases; J trimming: 9 bases; junction bases outside the gene matches: 15. CDR3 in DNA: TGTGCCATCAAGAAGGAGGGCGCTAGCGGGAGTAGTGAGCAGTTCTTC. Protein: CAIKKEGASGSSEQFF.

V usage is TRBV19 and J usage is TRBJ1-1, with D uncertain. The CDR3 extends over 14 amino acids. CDR1 LNHDA and CDR2 SQIVND come from the germline V gene (reference sequence). Trimming took off 7 bases at V and 0 bases at J, with 12 bases between the two ends. Here the CDR3 DNA reads TGTGCCAGTACTGGTGGAGATTTGAACACTGAAGCTTTCTTT. Its protein is CASTGGDLNTEAFF.

This chain connects TRBV12-3 or TRBV12-4 to TRBJ1-5; 7 bases map to TRBD1. The CDR3 runs to 13 residues. The V gene end was trimmed by 6 bases and the J gene end by 11 bases; junction bases not matched to a gene: 10. CDR3 amino acids: CASRGQVGSAQHF. CDR3 nucleotide sequence: TGTGCCAGCAGAGGACAGGTGGGGTCAGCCCAGCATTTT.

The V and J genes are TRBV2 and TRBJ2-3; tentative D call: TRBD1 (6 bases). Germline assignment: CDR1 SNHLY and CDR2 FYNNEI. V lost 4 bases and J lost 6, with 14 bases in between. The CDR3 loop spans 14 amino acids. CDR3 coding DNA: TGTGCCAGCAGTGTCCGGGACATCGGGGATACGCAGTATTTT. It codes for CASSVRDIGDTQYF.

The chain recombines TRBV19 with TRBJ1-2, with D unclear. V shed 0 bases and J shed 7 bases, with 9 bases lying between them. The CDR3 runs 13 residues. The V gene's germline CDR1 is LNHDA and CDR2 SQIVND (reference sequence). This chain's CDR3 is CASSIDAVSGYTF. CDR3 sequence (DNA): TGTGCCAGTAGTATAGATGCGGTTTCTGGCTACACCTTC.

The V call is TRBV6-5, the J call TRBJ1-2; no definite D call. There are 14 residues in the CDR3. CDR1 and CDR2 (germline): MNHEY, SVGAGI. V gave up 7 bases and J gave up 4 bases, with 16 bases separating them. DNA for the CDR3: TGTGCCAGCAAAGTTTCGCCCAACAGCTATGGCTACACCTTC. It specifies CASKVSPNSYGYTF.

This chain uses TRBV5-4 with TRBJ2-4, with a weak D call TRBD1 (5 bases). The V gene lost 4 bases and the J gene lost 7 bases, with 15 bases spanning the gap. The CDR3 totals 14 residues. The germline V gene has CDR1 SGHNT and CDR2 YYREEE (reference sequence). CDR3 loop: CASSLGLGVNIQYF. The CDR3 bases are TGTGCCAGCAGCCTAGGCCTAGGGGTGAACATTCAGTACTTC.

The chain carries TRBV7-3 and TRBJ2-2; TRBD2 might be the D (6 bases). Trimming took off 5 bases at V and 7 bases at J, with 11 bases between the two ends. Germline assignment: CDR1 SGHTA and CDR2 FQGTGA. The CDR3 spans 13 residues. For the CDR3, the DNA is TGTGCCAGCAGCCCCCGGGGGAACGGGGAGCTGTTTTTT. Its protein is CASSPRGNGELFF. Based on the CDR3 plus reference TRBV7-3 and TRBJ2-2, the full variable domain is GAGVSQTPSNKVTEKGKYVELRCDPISGHTALYWYRQSLGQGPEFLIYFQGTGAADDSGLPNDRFFAVRPEGSVSTLKIQRTERGDSAVYLCASSPRGNGELFFGEGSRLTVL.

The CDR3 loop reads CASKNKILTEAFF. The CDR3 DNA is TGTGCCAGCAAAAACAAAATATTGACTGAAGCTTTCTTT. The chain uses TRBV25-1 and TRBJ1-1; no reliable D call. Trimming cost V 7 bases and J 5 bases, with 14 bases left between them. The CDR3 loop spans 13 amino acids. Germline V CDR1 and CDR2: MGHDK, SYGVNS. The full variable domain, completed using reference TRBV25-1 and TRBJ1-1, is EADIYQTPRYLVIGTGKKITLECSQTMGHDKMYWYQQDPGMELHLIHYSYGVNSTEKGDLSSESTVSRIRTEHFPLTLESARPSHTSQYLCASKNKILTEAFFGQGTRLTVV.

V usage is TRBV9 and J usage is TRBJ2-5, with 7 bases fitting TRBD1. The J segment lost 5 bases and the V segment lost 4 bases, leaving 8 bases of the junction unmatched. The CDR3 is 14 amino acids. The germline gives CDR1 SGDLS, CDR2 YYNGEE. CDR3: CASSKRQGRETQYF. CDR3 nucleotide sequence: TGTGCCAGCAGCAAGCGACAGGGACGGGAGACCCAGTACTTC.

V and J are TRBV5-1 and TRBJ2-5; perhaps TRBD1 as D (6 bases). Germline CDR1 reads SGHRS; CDR2 reads YFSETQ. The CDR3 covers 15 residues. V was cut by 1 base and J by 5 bases, with 15 bases left in between. CDR3 coding DNA: TGCGCCAGCAGCTTGACAGGGAATTACGGTGAGACCCAGTACTTC. This encodes CASSLTGNYGETQYF. The whole variable domain, filled in from reference TRBV5-1 and TRBJ2-5, reads KAGVTQTPRYLIKTRGQQVTLSCSPISGHRSVSWYQQTPGQGLQFLFEYFSETQRNKGNFPGRFSGRQFSNSRSEMNVSTLELGDSALYLCASSLTGNYGETQYFGPGTRLLVL.

The chain links TRBV3-1 (or the pseudogene TRBV3-2) to TRBJ2-3; 9 nucleotides align to TRBD2. The V gene end was trimmed by 0 bases and the J gene end by 8 bases; junction bases not matched to a gene: 6. There are 15 residues in the CDR3. The germline V gene encodes CDR1 LGHDT and CDR2 YNNKEL (reference sequence). For the CDR3, the DNA is TGTGCCAGCAGCCAAGATTCTAGCGGGGCTTTTACGCAGTATTTT. This encodes CASSQDSSGAFTQYF.

The chain links TRBV11-2 to TRBJ2-5, with 8 bases aligning to TRBD1. CDR1 SGHAT and CDR2 FQNNGV come from the germline V gene. The ends lost 5 bases at V and 5 bases at J; junction bases unmatched: 10. The CDR3 runs to 15 residues. The CDR3 sequence is CASSIPGQGTETQYF. CDR3 DNA: TGTGCCAGCAGCATACCCGGACAGGGAACGGAGACCCAGTACTTC.

The gene calls are TRBV11-1 and TRBJ1-2, with TRBD1 as a possible D gene (6 bases). Germline CDR1 SGHAT, CDR2 FQDESV (reference sequence). Trimming cost V 4 bases and J 8 bases, with 11 bases left between them. The CDR3 spans 12 residues. In DNA, the CDR3 is TGTGCCAGCAGCTCTACAGGGCACGGCTACACCTTC. It is translated as CASSSTGHGYTF.

The rearrangement joins TRBV5-1 to TRBJ1-6; weak D call: TRBD1 (6 bases). Germline CDR1 is SGHRS and CDR2 is YFSETQ. The CDR3 spans 15 residues. V was pared by 4 bases and J by 4 bases, with 12 bases between. CDR3 DNA: TGCGCCAGCAGCGAGGACAGACCATATAATTCACCCCTCCACTTT. Residues: CASSEDRPYNSPLHF. Supplemented by reference TRBV5-1 and TRBJ1-6, the full variable domain reads KAGVTQTPRYLIKTRGQQVTLSCSPISGHRSVSWYQQTPGQGLQFLFEYFSETQRNKGNFPGRFSGRQFSNSRSEMNVSTLELGDSALYLCASSEDRPYNSPLHFGNGTRLTVT.

This clone has just one count. The chain has TRBV13 and TRBJ2-4; no definite D call. Trimming stripped 0 bases from V and 11 bases from J, with 5 bases between. The CDR3 extends over 11 amino acids. CDR1 and CDR2 (germline): PRHDT, FYEKMQ (reference sequence). The DNA of the CDR3 is TGTGCCAGCAGCTTAGGTCGGGTTCAGTACTTC. Translation: CASSLGRVQYF.

The chain joins TRBV5-5 to TRBJ1-2, with D uncertain. The germline V gene encodes CDR1 SGHKS and CDR2 YYEKEE (reference sequence). The germline V and J ends were trimmed by 0 bases and 5 bases, with 11 bases remaining between them. This CDR3 spans 14 amino acids. CDR3 nucleotides: TGTGCCAGCAGCTTGGAGGCAGGATCGTATGGCTACACCTTC. Protein product: CASSLEAGSYGYTF.

V usage is TRBV2 and J usage is TRBJ2-2; weak D call: TRBD2 (6 bases). Trimming took 8 bases from V and 2 from J, leaving 12 bases between them. There are 14 residues in the CDR3. CDR1 and CDR2 (germline): SNHLY, FYNNEI. As DNA, the CDR3 is TGTGCCAGCGACCCGGGACTCAACACCGGGGAGCTGTTTTTT. The encoded protein is CASDPGLNTGELFF.

The table lists this clone with a few counts. The V gene is TRBV25-1, the J gene TRBJ1-2; 8 nucleotides line up with TRBD1. V dropped 3 bases and J dropped 3; count of bases not matched to a gene: 6. The germline gives CDR1 MGHDK, CDR2 SYGVNS. The CDR3 is made up of 15 amino acids. CDR3 coding DNA: TGTGCCAGCAGTGATCCCGGGACAGGATACTATGGCTACACCTTC. It specifies CASSDPGTGYYGYTF.